The following is a T cell receptor (beta chain) sequence with its context. The entry originates in a study of blood T cell repertoires in COVID-19. Followed over time, Seattle patients had been enrolled while infection was active. Original processing notes: It was from reference gene primer amplification that nucleated cell counts were estimated. The method was immunoSEQ multiplex PCR; TCRdb's version includes in-frame clones alone and lacks a portion of them. The V and J calls and clone size were taken over from that table, and D and trimming were inferred from the DNA. The table lists over 250,000 clones, approximately 89% of them singletons. Specimen: peripheral blood. This TCR derives from a woman in her seventies with COVID-19, enrolled during active disease.

The CDR3 DNA sequence: TGTGCCAGCAGCCAGATGACAGGGTTGGGTACAGATACGCAGTATTTT. Residues: CASSQMTGLGTDTQYF. The chain has TRBV5-4 and TRBJ2-3; 7 bases align to TRBD1. V was clipped by 4 bases and J by 3 bases; unmatched bases: 11. CDR3 size: 16 residues. Germline CDR1 and CDR2: SGHNT and YYREEE (reference sequence). Full variable domain (outside the CDR3, taken from reference TRBV5-4 and TRBJ2-3): ETGVTQSPTHLIKTRGQQVTLRCSSQSGHNTVSWYQQALGQGPQFIFQYYREEENGRGNFPPRFSGLQFPNYSSELNVNALELDDSALYLCASSQMTGLGTDTQYFGPGTRLTVL.